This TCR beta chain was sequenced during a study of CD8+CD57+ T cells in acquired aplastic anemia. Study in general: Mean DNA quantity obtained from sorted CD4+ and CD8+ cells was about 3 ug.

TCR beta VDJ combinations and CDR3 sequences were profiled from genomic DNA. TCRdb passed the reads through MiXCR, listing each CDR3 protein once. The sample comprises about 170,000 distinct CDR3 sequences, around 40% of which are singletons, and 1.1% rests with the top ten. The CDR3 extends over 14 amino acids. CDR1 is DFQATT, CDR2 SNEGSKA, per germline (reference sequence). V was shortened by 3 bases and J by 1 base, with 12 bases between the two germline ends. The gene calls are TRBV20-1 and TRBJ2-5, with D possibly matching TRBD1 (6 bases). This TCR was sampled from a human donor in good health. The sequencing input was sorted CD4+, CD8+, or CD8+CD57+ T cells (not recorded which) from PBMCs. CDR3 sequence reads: CSASRTESQETQYF. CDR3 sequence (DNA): TGCAGTGCTAGTCGGACAGAGTCCCAAGAGACCCAGTACTTC.